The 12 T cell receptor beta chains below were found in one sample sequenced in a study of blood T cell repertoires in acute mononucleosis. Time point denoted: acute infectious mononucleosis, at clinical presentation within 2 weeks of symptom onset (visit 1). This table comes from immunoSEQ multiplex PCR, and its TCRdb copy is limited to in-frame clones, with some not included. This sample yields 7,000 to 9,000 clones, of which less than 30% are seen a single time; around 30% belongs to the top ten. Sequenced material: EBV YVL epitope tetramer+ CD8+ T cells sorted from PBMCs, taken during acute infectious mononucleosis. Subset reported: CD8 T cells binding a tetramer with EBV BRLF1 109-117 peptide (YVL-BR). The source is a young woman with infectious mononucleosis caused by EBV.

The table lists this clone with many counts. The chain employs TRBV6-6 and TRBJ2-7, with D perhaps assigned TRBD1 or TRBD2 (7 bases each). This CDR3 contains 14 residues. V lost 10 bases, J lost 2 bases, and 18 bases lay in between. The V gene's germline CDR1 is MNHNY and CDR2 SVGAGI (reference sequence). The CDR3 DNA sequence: TGTGCCATCAGGGGGGGACGGGAAACCTACGAGCAGTACTTC. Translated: CAIRGGRETYEQYF.

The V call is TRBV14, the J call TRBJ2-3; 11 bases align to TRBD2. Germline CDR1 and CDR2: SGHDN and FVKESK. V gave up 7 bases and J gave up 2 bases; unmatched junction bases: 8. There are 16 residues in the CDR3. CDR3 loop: CASTDLAGGLTDTQYF. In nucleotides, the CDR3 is TGTGCCAGCACCGACCTAGCGGGGGGCCTCACAGATACGCAGTATTTT.

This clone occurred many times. The CDR3 region is CASSLFAPRSYNEQFF. Written as DNA, the CDR3 is TGTGCCAGCAGCTTATTCGCACCGCGCTCCTACAATGAGCAGTTCTTC. This chain uses TRBV7-3 with TRBJ2-1; D uncertain. CDR1 and CDR2 from the germline V gene are SGHTA and FQGTGA. The CDR3 sequence is 16 residues long. V lost 2 bases and J lost 0, with 11 bases in between.

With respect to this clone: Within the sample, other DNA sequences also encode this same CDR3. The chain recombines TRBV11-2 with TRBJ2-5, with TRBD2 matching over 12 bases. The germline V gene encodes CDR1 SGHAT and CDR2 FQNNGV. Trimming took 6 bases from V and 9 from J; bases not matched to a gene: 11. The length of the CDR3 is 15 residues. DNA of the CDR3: TGTGCCAGCAGTCAACTAGCGGGAGGTCCGGAGGCCCAGTACTTC. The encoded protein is CASSQLAGGPEAQYF. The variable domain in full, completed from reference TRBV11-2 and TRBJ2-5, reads EAGVAQSPRYKIIEKRQSVAFWCNPISGHATLYWYQQILGQGPKLLIQFQNNGVVDDSQLPKDRFSAERLKGVDSTLKIQPAKLEDSAVYLCASSQLAGGPEAQYFGPGTRLLVL.

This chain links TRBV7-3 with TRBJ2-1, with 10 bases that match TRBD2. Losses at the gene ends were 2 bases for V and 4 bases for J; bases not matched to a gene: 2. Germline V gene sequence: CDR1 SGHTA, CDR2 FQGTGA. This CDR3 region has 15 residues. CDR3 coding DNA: TGTGCCAGCAGCTTAGCTAGCGGGGGTTACAATGAGCAGTTCTTC. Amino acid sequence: CASSLASGGYNEQFF. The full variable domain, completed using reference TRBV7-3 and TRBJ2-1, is GAGVSQTPSNKVTEKGKYVELRCDPISGHTALYWYRQSLGQGPEFLIYFQGTGAADDSGLPNDRFFAVRPEGSVSTLKIQRTERGDSAVYLCASSLASGGYNEQFFGPGTRLTVL.

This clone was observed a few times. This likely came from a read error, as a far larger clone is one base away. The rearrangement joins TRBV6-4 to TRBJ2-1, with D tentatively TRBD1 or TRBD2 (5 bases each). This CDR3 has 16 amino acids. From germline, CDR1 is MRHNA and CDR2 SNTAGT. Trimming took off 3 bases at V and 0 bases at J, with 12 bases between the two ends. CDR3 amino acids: CASSEGTLSSYNEQFF. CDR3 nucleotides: TGTGCCAGCAGTGAGGGGACCCTTAGCTCCTACAATGAGCAGTTCTTC.

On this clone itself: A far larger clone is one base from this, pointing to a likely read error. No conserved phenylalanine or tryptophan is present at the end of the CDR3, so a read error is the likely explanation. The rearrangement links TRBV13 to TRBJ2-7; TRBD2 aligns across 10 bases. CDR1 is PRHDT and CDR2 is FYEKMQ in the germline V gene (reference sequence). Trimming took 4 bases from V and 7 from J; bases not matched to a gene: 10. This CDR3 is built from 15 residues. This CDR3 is CASSSLASGSREQYS. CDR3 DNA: TGTGCCAGCAGCTCCCTGGCTAGCGGGAGTCGAGAGCAGTACTCC.

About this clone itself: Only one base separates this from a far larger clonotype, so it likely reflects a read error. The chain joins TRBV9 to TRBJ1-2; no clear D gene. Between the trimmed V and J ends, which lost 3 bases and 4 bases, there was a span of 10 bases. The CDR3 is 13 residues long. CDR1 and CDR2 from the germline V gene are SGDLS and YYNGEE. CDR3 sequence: CASSDPRAYGYTF. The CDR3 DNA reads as TGTGCCAGCAGCGACCCAAGGGCCTATGGCTACACCTTC.

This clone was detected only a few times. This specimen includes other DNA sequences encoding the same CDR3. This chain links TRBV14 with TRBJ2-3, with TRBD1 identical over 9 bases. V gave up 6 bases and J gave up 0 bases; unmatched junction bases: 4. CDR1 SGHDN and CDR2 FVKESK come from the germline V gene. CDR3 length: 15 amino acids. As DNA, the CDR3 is TGTGCCAGCAGTGTTACAGGGGGCAGCACAGATACGCAGTATTTT. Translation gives CASSVTGGSTDTQYF.

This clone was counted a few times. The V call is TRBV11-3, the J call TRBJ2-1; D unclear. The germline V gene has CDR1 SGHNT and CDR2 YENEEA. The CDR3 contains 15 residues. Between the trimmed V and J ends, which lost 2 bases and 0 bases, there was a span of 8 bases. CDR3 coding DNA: TGTGCCAGCAGCTTAATGAGGAGCTCCTACAATGAGCAGTTCTTC. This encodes CASSLMRSSYNEQFF.

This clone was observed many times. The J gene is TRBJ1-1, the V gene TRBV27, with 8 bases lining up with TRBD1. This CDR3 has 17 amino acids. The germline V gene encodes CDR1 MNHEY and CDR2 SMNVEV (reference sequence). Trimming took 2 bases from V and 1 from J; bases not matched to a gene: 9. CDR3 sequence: CASSLIGQGAGNTEAFF. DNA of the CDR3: TGTGCCAGCAGTTTAATCGGGCAGGGGGCAGGGAACACTGAAGCTTTCTTT.

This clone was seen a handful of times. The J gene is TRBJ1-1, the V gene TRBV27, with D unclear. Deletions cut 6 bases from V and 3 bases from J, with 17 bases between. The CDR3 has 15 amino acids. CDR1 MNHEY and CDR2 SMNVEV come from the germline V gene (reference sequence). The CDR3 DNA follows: TGTGCCAGCAGCTTAATCCTCCTCGGGGACACTGAAGCTTTCTTT. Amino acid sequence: CASSLILLGDTEAFF.